These 30 T cell receptor beta chains share one sample of origin, sequenced in a study of T cells in Graves' hyperthyroidism and ophthalmopathy. Amplification yielded TCR beta CDR3 regions, with RNA transcripts as the source. TCR CDR3 regions were first amplified by RT-PCR with HTBI primers. MiXCR, run by TCRdb on the multiplex PCR reads, gives a single entry per CDR3 protein. The sample records around 700,000 distinct CDR3 sequences, 15% to 20% being singletons. Material: blood. All receptors derive from a woman aged 45-65 years with Graves' hyperthyroidism that later progressed to Graves' ophthalmopathy.

Only a few counts were recorded for this clonotype. V gene TRBV6-1 combines with J gene TRBJ1-1; unclear D gene. The germline V gene has CDR1 MNHNS and CDR2 SASEGT. V lost 3 bases and J lost 11, with 7 bases in between. The CDR3 has 10 amino acids. CDR3 region: CASSDQRAFF. CDR3 bases: TGTGCCAGCAGTGACCAGAGGGCTTTCTTT.

In its sample, this clonotype was seen a few times. The J gene is TRBJ1-1, the V gene TRBV19; 7 bases line up with TRBD1. The V and J ends lost 6 bases and 2 bases, in that order; junction bases with no gene match: 15. CDR1 and CDR2 (germline): LNHDA, SQIVND (reference sequence). The CDR3 runs to 17 residues. The CDR3 DNA reads as TGTGCCAGTAGCAAAACAGGGGCAGGAACGAAAAACACTGAAGCTTTCTTT. This sequence encodes CASSKTGAGTKNTEAFF. The whole variable domain, remainder taken from reference TRBV19 and TRBJ1-1, is DGGITQSPKYLFRKEGQNVTLSCEQNLNHDAMYWYRQDPGQGLRLIYYSQIVNDFQKGDIAEGYSVSREKKESFPLTVTSAQKNPTAFYLCASSKTGAGTKNTEAFFGQGTRLTVV.

The chain employs TRBV7-9 and TRBJ2-5, with 7 bases lining up with TRBD2. CDR1 is SEHNR and CDR2 is FQNEAQ in the germline V gene (reference sequence). V dropped 6 bases and J dropped 4; count of bases not matched to a gene: 14. CDR3 length: 16 amino acids. The CDR3 DNA follows: TGTGCCAGCAGAGATACCGGGGTAGCGGGCGGAGAGACCCAGTACTTC. Translated: CASRDTGVAGGETQYF.

This clonotype turned up a few times. The gene calls are TRBV3-1 and TRBJ2-5; D is ambiguous. The CDR3 length is 16 residues. V gave up 0 bases and J gave up 0 bases, with 11 bases separating them. Germline CDR1 reads LGHDT; CDR2 reads YNNKEL (reference sequence). CDR3 in DNA: TGTGCCAGCAGCCAAGATAGGGCTCGGCACCAAGAGACCCAGTACTTC. Its protein is CASSQDRARHQETQYF.

This clonotype showed up just a few times. V and J are TRBV29-1 and TRBJ2-1; D unclear. CDR3 size: 14 residues. Germline CDR1 and CDR2: SQVTM and ANQGSEA. Trimming removed 2 bases from V and 0 bases from J, with 8 bases in between. CDR3 amino acids: CSVEQVSSYNEQFF. CDR3 bases: TGCAGCGTTGAACAGGTTAGCTCCTACAATGAGCAGTTCTTC.

This clonotype has a handful of counts. The chain has TRBV6-1 and TRBJ1-1; D is uncertain. CDR1 and CDR2 (germline): MNHNS, SASEGT. V shed 7 bases and J shed 4 bases, with 25 bases lying between them. This CDR3 spans 17 amino acids. The CDR3, as DNA: TGTGCCAGCACTAACCTGAACTTCTTTTCTGGCGGCACTGAAGCTTTCTTT. This gives the protein CASTNLNFFSGGTEAFF.

The V and J genes are TRBV2 and TRBJ1-3; D ambiguous. Looked up from germline, CDR1 is SNHLY and CDR2 is FYNNEI. Trimming pared 3 bases from V and 0 bases from J, leaving 9 bases between. The CDR3 is 15 residues long. CDR3: CASSEDSISGNTIYF. The DNA for the CDR3 is TGTGCCAGCAGTGAGGACTCCATCTCTGGAAACACCATATATTTT.

Concerning this clonotype itself: The CDR3 end shows no conserved phenylalanine or tryptophan, and so a read error is likely. The V gene is TRBV14, the J gene TRBJ2-7; D uncertain. There are 14 residues in the CDR3. CDR1 is SGHDN, CDR2 FVKESK, per germline. The CDR3 here is CASCHRAIKHEQYL. CDR3 in DNA: TGTGCCAGCTGCCATAGGGCGATAAAGCACGAGCAGTACCTC.

The J gene is TRBJ1-2, the V gene TRBV5-6; D is perhaps TRBD1 (6 bases). The V gene's germline CDR1 is SGHDT and CDR2 YYEEEE. Trimming cost V 0 bases and J 5 bases, with 11 bases left between them. The CDR3 length is 14 residues. The CDR3 DNA sequence: TGTGCCAGCAGCTTGGCAATCCAGGGGTATGGCTACACCTTC. Its translation: CASSLAIQGYGYTF.

V is TRBV3-1 and J is TRBJ1-3; D not certain. Germline V CDR1 and CDR2: LGHDT, YNNKEL (reference sequence). Trimming removed 4 bases at V and 0 bases at J, with 10 bases between. CDR3 length: 15 residues. The CDR3 loop is CASSPGSYSGNTIYF. The CDR3 nucleotides are TGTGCCAGCAGCCCGGGCTCCTACTCTGGAAACACCATATATTTT.

This clonotype was counted at least ten times. J is TRBJ1-1 and V is TRBV3-1; no clear D gene. The V end was cut by 1 base, the J end by 8 bases, with 14 bases between. The CDR3 loop spans 14 amino acids. Per the germline V gene, CDR1 is LGHDT and CDR2 is YNNKEL (reference sequence). CDR3 in amino acids: CASSQGAVSVEAFF. CDR3 bases: TGTGCCAGCAGCCAAGGGGCCGTCTCCGTGGAAGCTTTCTTT.

The chain is built from TRBV3-1 and TRBJ2-7; 13 bases agree with TRBD2. V dropped 2 bases and J dropped 2; count of bases not matched to a gene: 3. The CDR3 contains 16 residues. Germline values: CDR1 LGHDT, CDR2 YNNKEL (reference sequence). The CDR3 is CASSQPTSGGAYEQYF. Written as DNA, the CDR3 is TGTGCCAGCAGCCAACCCACTAGCGGGGGGGCCTACGAGCAGTACTTC.

The chain links TRBV11-2 to TRBJ2-5; 12 nucleotides agree with TRBD2. Looked up from germline, CDR1 is SGHAT and CDR2 is FQNNGV. The length of the CDR3 is 18 residues. Trimming took 3 bases from V and 4 from J; bases not matched to a gene: 12. This CDR3 reads CASSLGSGLAGRRETQYF. CDR3 nucleotides: TGTGCCAGCAGCTTGGGCAGTGGACTAGCGGGGAGGCGAGAGACCCAGTACTTC.

The gene calls are TRBV2 and TRBJ1-1; D perhaps matches TRBD1 (6 bases). V lost 11 bases and J lost 1, with 14 bases in between. The CDR3 spans 13 residues. Germline V CDR1 and CDR2: SNHLY, FYNNEI. CDR3 bases: TGTGCCGGTCGGACAGTGAAGAACACTGAAGCTTTCTTT. It encodes CAGRTVKNTEAFF.

This clonotype has more than one count but fewer than ten. The genes are TRBV19 and TRBJ1-2; a weak D match, TRBD1 (5 bases). V gave up 5 bases and J gave up 5 bases, with 18 bases separating them. Germline V lookup: CDR1 LNHDA, CDR2 SQIVND (reference sequence). The CDR3 contains 15 residues. CDR3: CASSEAGQRGYGYTF. The CDR3 DNA is TGTGCCAGTAGTGAGGCGGGGCAGCGCGGTTATGGCTACACCTTC.

This clonotype was seen repeatedly, ten times or more. CDR3 in amino acids: CASSRGLAGPYEQYF. DNA for the CDR3: TGCGCCAGCAGCCGGGGACTAGCGGGGCCCTACGAGCAGTACTTC. The chain joins TRBV5-1 to TRBJ2-7; 13 bases are shared with TRBD2. The CDR3 is 15 amino acids. V lost 4 bases and J lost 2; bases outside the gene matches: 3. Germline assignment: CDR1 SGHRS and CDR2 YFSETQ. Full variable domain (outside the CDR3, taken from reference TRBV5-1 and TRBJ2-7): KAGVTQTPRYLIKTRGQQVTLSCSPISGHRSVSWYQQTPGQGLQFLFEYFSETQRNKGNFPGRFSGRQFSNSRSEMNVSTLELGDSALYLCASSRGLAGPYEQYFGPGTRLTVT.

There are many counts of this clonotype. The chain carries TRBV9 and TRBJ1-5, with TRBD1 matching 7 bases. The J segment lost 4 bases and the V segment lost 3 bases, leaving 7 bases of the junction unmatched. The CDR3 is made up of 15 amino acids. Germline-derived CDR1 and CDR2 are SGDLS and YYNGEE. The CDR3 reads CASSAQGEANQPQHF. As DNA, the CDR3 is TGTGCCAGCAGCGCTCAGGGGGAAGCGAATCAGCCCCAGCATTTT.

The chain's CDR3 is CASGAVSNQPQHF. The CDR3 DNA reads as TGTGCCAGCGGGGCAGTGAGCAATCAGCCCCAGCATTTT. This chain links TRBV6-1 with TRBJ1-5; TRBD1 is a possible D gene (5 bases). CDR1 and CDR2 from the germline V gene are MNHNS and SASEGT. V was clipped by 8 bases and J by 1 base, with 9 bases between them. CDR3 size: 13 residues.

This clonotype was counted ten times or more. This chain links TRBV3-1 with TRBJ2-1, with D possibly matching TRBD1 (6 bases). V shed 2 bases and J shed 7 bases, with 15 bases lying between them. The CDR3 extends over 15 amino acids. Germline V gene sequence: CDR1 LGHDT, CDR2 YNNKEL (reference sequence). The CDR3 here is CASSQHPLGANEQFF. The CDR3 coding sequence is TGTGCCAGCAGCCAACACCCCTTGGGGGCGAATGAGCAGTTCTTC.

V is TRBV9 and J is TRBJ1-3, with unresolved D. V dropped 0 bases and J dropped 4 bases, with 11 bases sitting between them. Germline-derived CDR1 and CDR2 are SGDLS and YYNGEE. The CDR3 consists of 15 residues. CDR3 coding DNA: TGTGCCAGCAGCGTAGAGGGAGGAGAAGGAAACACCATATATTTT. Encoded protein: CASSVEGGEGNTIYF.

This clonotype was recorded a few times. The genes are TRBV7-9 and TRBJ2-7; TRBD2 agrees at 8 bases. The germline gives CDR1 SEHNR, CDR2 FQNEAQ (reference sequence). Germline trimming cut 5 bases from V and 1 base from J; bases unmatched to any gene: 16. The CDR3 has 18 amino acids. The CDR3 region is CASSPYPAAAGESYEQYF. The CDR3 nucleotides read TGTGCCAGCAGCCCGTACCCCGCTGCAGCGGGGGAGTCCTACGAGCAGTACTTC.

This clonotype has only a few counts. The chain employs TRBV12-5 and TRBJ2-2; 7 bases are a match to TRBD1. The CDR3 sequence is 14 residues long. Germline assignment: CDR1 LGHNT and CDR2 FRNRAP. V lost 2 bases and J lost 4; bases outside the gene matches: 1. In DNA form, the CDR3 reads TGTGCTAGTGGTTTGACAGGGGCCACCGGGGAGCTGTTTTTT. Protein: CASGLTGATGELFF.

There are many counts of this clonotype. The chain joins TRBV30 to TRBJ2-7; perhaps TRBD2 as D (6 bases). Trimming stripped 2 bases from V and 5 bases from J, with 10 bases between. The CDR3 is made up of 12 amino acids. The germline V gene encodes CDR1 GTSNPN and CDR2 SVGIG (reference sequence). DNA of the CDR3: TGTGCCTGGAGTCGGTCGGGGGACGAGCAGTACTTC. The encoded protein is CAWSRSGDEQYF.

Many counts were recorded for this clonotype. This sequence joins TRBV11-2 and TRBJ1-1; TRBD1 aligns across 9 bases. CDR1 and CDR2 from the germline V gene are SGHAT and FQNNGV. The CDR3 loop spans 15 amino acids. V lost 3 bases, J lost 5 bases, and 7 bases stayed unmatched. CDR3 DNA sequence: TGTGCCAGCAGCTTTACAGGGGGCAGGGGAACTGAAGCTTTCTTT. Its translation: CASSFTGGRGTEAFF.

This clonotype appeared many times. The V call is TRBV11-3, the J call TRBJ2-1, with 10 bases identical to TRBD1. J lost 2 bases, V lost 6 bases, and 4 bases had no gene match. Germline-derived CDR1 and CDR2 are SGHNT and YENEEA. This CDR3 has 15 residues. The DNA for the CDR3 is TGTGCCAGCAGTTCCGGGACAGGGGCCTACAATGAGCAGTTCTTC. Translation: CASSSGTGAYNEQFF.

The sample holds many counts of this clonotype. CDR3 amino acids: CSVTARKGSPLHF. The CDR3 DNA follows: TGCAGTGTTACGGCCAGGAAGGGTTCACCCCTCCACTTT. V gene TRBV20-1 combines with J gene TRBJ1-6; no definite D call. The V end lost 7 bases, the J end lost 9 bases, and 16 bases lay between the germline ends. CDR1 and CDR2 (germline): DFQATT, SNEGSKA (reference sequence). CDR3 length: 13 amino acids.

This clonotype has only a few counts. V usage is TRBV5-1 and J usage is TRBJ2-3; no reliable D call. This CDR3 spans 16 amino acids. CDR1 and CDR2 (germline): SGHRS, YFSETQ. The V end was cut by 7 bases, the J end by 1 base, with 19 bases between. The DNA for the CDR3 is TGCGCCAGCGACGACCGGTCGTCCCCACGCACAGATACGCAGTATTTT. Protein: CASDDRSSPRTDTQYF. The full variable domain, rest sourced from reference TRBV5-1 and TRBJ2-3, is KAGVTQTPRYLIKTRGQQVTLSCSPISGHRSVSWYQQTPGQGLQFLFEYFSETQRNKGNFPGRFSGRQFSNSRSEMNVSTLELGDSALYLCASDDRSSPRTDTQYFGPGTRLTVL.

This clonotype has more than one count but fewer than ten. This chain links TRBV19 with TRBJ1-5; 7 bases agree with TRBD1. CDR1 LNHDA and CDR2 SQIVND come from the germline V gene (reference sequence). V lost 3 bases to trimming and J lost 0 bases; unmatched junction nucleotides: 2. CDR3 size: 15 residues. As DNA, the CDR3 is TGTGCCAGTAGTATCGACAGGGTTAGCAATCAGCCCCAGCATTTT. It specifies CASSIDRVSNQPQHF.

The J gene is TRBJ2-6, the V gene TRBV29-1; D is tentatively TRBD1 or TRBD2 (5 bases each). The CDR3 consists of 16 residues. Germline V gene data show CDR1 as SQVTM and CDR2 as ANQGSEA. With 4 bases removed from V and 4 bases from J, the gap between germline ends came to 17 bases. The CDR3 spells CSVAPRGQWGANVLTF. CDR3 DNA sequence: TGCAGCGTTGCTCCACGGGGCCAGTGGGGGGCCAACGTCCTGACTTTC.

The gene calls are TRBV30 and TRBJ1-6; tentatively, D is TRBD1 (5 bases). This CDR3 is built from 13 residues. V gave up 3 bases and J gave up 14 bases, with 17 bases separating them. Germline V CDR1 and CDR2: GTSNPN, SVGIG (reference sequence). CDR3 DNA sequence: TGTGCCTGGAGCTCGACAGAGCTATCGGCCCTCCACTTT. This gives the protein CAWSSTELSALHF.